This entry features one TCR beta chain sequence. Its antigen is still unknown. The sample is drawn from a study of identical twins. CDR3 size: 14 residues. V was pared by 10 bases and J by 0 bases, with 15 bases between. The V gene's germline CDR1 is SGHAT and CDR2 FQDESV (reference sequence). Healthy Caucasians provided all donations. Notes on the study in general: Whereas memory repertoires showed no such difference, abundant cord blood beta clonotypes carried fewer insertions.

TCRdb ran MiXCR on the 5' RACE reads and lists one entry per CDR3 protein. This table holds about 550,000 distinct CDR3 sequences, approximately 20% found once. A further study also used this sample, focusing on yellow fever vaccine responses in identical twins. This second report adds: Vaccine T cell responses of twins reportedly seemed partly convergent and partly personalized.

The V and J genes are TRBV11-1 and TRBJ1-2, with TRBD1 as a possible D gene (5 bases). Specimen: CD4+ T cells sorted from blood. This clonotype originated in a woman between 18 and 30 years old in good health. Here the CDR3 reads CATGGSPANYGYTF. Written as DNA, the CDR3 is TGTGCCACCGGGGGAAGCCCAGCTAACTATGGCTACACCTTC.